This T cell receptor (beta chain) was observed in a study of shared clonotypes between healthy human individuals. General study findings and limits: Larger estimated richness was generally recorded for naive subsets relative to memory subsets. Among donors, clonotype sharing was expected to be affected by sequencing depth.

CDR3 length: 14 residues. The trim removed 3 bases at V and 6 bases at J, leaving 6 bases unmatched. Per the germline V gene, CDR1 is SGHAT and CDR2 is FQNNGV. Note on this clone: Its matching antigen is unknown.

The naive CD8 fraction comprised CD45RO-negative cells positively selected for CCR7 and excluded terminally differentiated effector memory CD45RA+ cells. The authors ran the assay at deep level. Assay: immunoSEQ multiplex PCR; the TCRdb copy retains only in-frame clones and omits some. Counted here are millions of clones, approximately 94% occurring once; the ten biggest clones make up 1.1%. Material: naive CD8+ T cells sorted from blood. The source of this sequence is a man between 18 and 29 years old in good health. This chain uses TRBV11-2 with TRBJ2-7; 9 nucleotides agree with TRBD1. CDR3 nucleotide sequence: TGTGCCAGCAGCTTTGGGGACAGGGCTAGCGAGCAGTACTTC. Translated: CASSFGDRASEQYF.